This TCR beta chain was recovered during a study of beta chain features in type 1 diabetes. Across the whole study: Patient and healthy donor groups were alike in age, gender and cell yields.

Post-sort purity exceeded 95% for all sorted populations. V lost 1 base, J lost 6 bases, and 16 bases lay in between. Germline CDR1 is GTSNPN and CDR2 is SVGIG (reference sequence). This CDR3 comprises 15 residues. This clone was seen only a few times. Its antigen is not identified. Given a much more abundant clone one base away, this may be a read error. Points from the study as a whole: VDJ junctions from type 1 diabetes patients carried fewer insertions and larger deletions. Within each of all four CD4+ subsets, Type 1 diabetes patients had TCRB CDR3s that were moderately but significantly shorter.

The isolated RNA, all of it, was reverse transcribed, so expressed TCRB transcripts were what got sequenced. The repertoire was sequenced with immunoSEQ multiplex PCR; TCRdb's copy has only in-frame clones and lacks some. The table lists around 130,000 clones, 15% to 20% of them singletons. The sample consisted of central memory CD4+ T cells from blood. This clonotype originated in a young man with type 1 diabetes. V and J are TRBV30 and TRBJ2-1; TRBD2 might be the D (6 bases). CDR3 protein: CAWSGVGLASNEQFF. The CDR3 nucleotides are TGTGCCTGGAGTGGCGTGGGCCTAGCGTCCAATGAGCAGTTCTTC.